A selection of T cell receptor beta chains follows, all from one sample in a study of control samples from healthy donors and cancer patients. Assay: immunoSEQ multiplex PCR; the TCRdb copy retains only in-frame clones and omits some. The data show around 50,000 clones, with around 95% seen just once and approximately 2.4% held by the top ten. Sequences were obtained from blood. The receptors shown here come from a man aged 25-45 years in good health. CDR3s include the opening cysteine and the closing phenylalanine or tryptophan. D genes are given only for firm matches. Clone size is not always given. Where it is, it says once, few, many or a class for expanded clones.

D gene: .; clone size: .; V gene: TRBV19; J gene: TRBJ2-1; CDR3 protein: CAISIKGGNEQFF; CDR3 DNA: TGTGCCATTAGTATAAAAGGGGGGAATGAGCAGTTCTTC
D gene: .; clone size: .; V gene: TRBV13; J gene: TRBJ2-2; CDR3 protein: CASSLGAGYTGELFF; CDR3 DNA: TGTGCCAGCAGCTTAGGGGCAGGGTACACCGGGGAGCTGTTTTTT
D gene: .; clone size: .; V gene: TRBV4-1; J gene: TRBJ2-7; CDR3 protein: CASSQVSREQYF; CDR3 DNA: TGCGCCAGCAGCCAGGTTTCCCGCGAGCAGTACTTC
D gene: .; clone size: .; V gene: TRBV5-1; J gene: TRBJ2-7; CDR3 protein: CASSLGRGPSGNEQYF; CDR3 DNA: TGCGCCAGCAGCTTGGGGCGGGGCCCCTCGGGAAACGAGCAGTACTTC
D gene: TRBD1; clone size: .; V gene: TRBV28; J gene: TRBJ2-5; CDR3 protein: CASSLTGGGETQYF; CDR3 DNA: TGTGCCAGCAGTTTAACAGGGGGAGGAGAGACCCAGTACTTC
D gene: .; clone size: .; V gene: TRBV4-1; J gene: TRBJ1-1; CDR3 protein: CASTRGGQTEAFF; CDR3 DNA: TGCGCCAGCACCAGGGGAGGGCAGACTGAAGCTTTCTTT
D gene: .; clone size: .; V gene: TRBV6-6; J gene: TRBJ2-7; CDR3 protein: CASSDLVSQYF; CDR3 DNA: TGTGCCAGCAGTGACTTAGTGTCGCAGTACTTC
D gene: .; clone size: .; V gene: TRBV1; J gene: TRBJ1-5; CDR3 protein: CTSSQVSVFNQPQHF; CDR3 DNA: TGCACCAGCAGCCAAGTATCGGTTTTCAATCAGCCCCAGCATTTT
D gene: TRBD1; clone size: .; V gene: TRBV28; J gene: TRBJ1-3; CDR3 protein: CASSSGGSGNTIYF; CDR3 DNA: TGTGCCAGCAGTTCAGGGGGCTCTGGAAACACCATATATTTT
D gene: .; clone size: .; V gene: TRBV9; J gene: TRBJ1-4; CDR3 protein: CASSALVRSNEKLFF; CDR3 DNA: TGTGCCAGCAGCGCCTTGGTCAGGAGTAATGAAAAACTGTTTTTT
D gene: TRBD2; clone size: .; V gene: TRBV6-2/TRBV6-3; J gene: TRBJ2-2; CDR3 protein: CASSLGGISRVTGELFF; CDR3 DNA: TGTGCCAGCAGCCTCGGGGGGATCAGTCGGGTTACCGGGGAGCTGTTTTTT
D gene: .; clone size: .; V gene: TRBV2; J gene: TRBJ2-3; CDR3 protein: CASKHPGEDTQYF; CDR3 DNA: TGTGCCAGCAAGCATCCAGGGGAAGATACGCAGTATTTT
D gene: .; clone size: .; V gene: TRBV18; J gene: TRBJ2-7; CDR3 protein: CASSPYSGYEQYF; CDR3 DNA: TGTGCCAGCTCACCATACTCTGGCTACGAGCAGTACTTC
D gene: .; clone size: .; V gene: TRBV19; J gene: TRBJ2-2; CDR3 protein: CASSIVRGAGELFF; CDR3 DNA: TGTGCCAGTAGTATAGTGCGGGGCGCCGGGGAGCTGTTTTTT
D gene: .; clone size: .; V gene: TRBV10-1; J gene: TRBJ2-7; CDR3 protein: CASSESSGPYEQYF; CDR3 DNA: TGCGCCAGCAGTGAGTCCAGCGGACCCTACGAGCAGTACTTC
D gene: .; clone size: .; V gene: TRBV9; J gene: TRBJ1-6; CDR3 protein: CASSPRGLGFNSPLHF; CDR3 DNA: TGTGCCAGCAGCCCTCGGGGGCTAGGGTTTAATTCACCCCTCCACTTT
D gene: .; clone size: .; V gene: TRBV7-9; J gene: TRBJ1-2; CDR3 protein: CASSLGAGEYGYTF; CDR3 DNA: TGTGCCAGCAGCTTAGGGGCAGGGGAGTATGGCTACACCTTC
D gene: TRBD1; clone size: .; V gene: TRBV5-4; J gene: TRBJ1-6; CDR3 protein: CASSQKPDRVIDIDSPLHF; CDR3 DNA: TGTGCCAGCAGCCAAAAACCCGACAGGGTGATAGATATAGATTCACCCCTCCACTTT
D gene: TRBD1; clone size: .; V gene: TRBV6-5; J gene: TRBJ1-4; CDR3 protein: CASRAWTGWNEKLFF; CDR3 DNA: TGTGCCAGCAGGGCCTGGACAGGGTGGAATGAAAAACTGTTTTTT
D gene: .; clone size: .; V gene: TRBV11-2; J gene: TRBJ2-5; CDR3 protein: CASSLDSSGVYRETQYF; CDR3 DNA: TGTGCCAGCAGCTTAGATTCCAGCGGAGTTTATAGAGAGACCCAGTACTTC
D gene: TRBD1; clone size: .; V gene: TRBV19; J gene: TRBJ2-7; CDR3 protein: CATRGAGGAYEQYF; CDR3 DNA: TGTGCTACTCGAGGGGCAGGGGGCGCCTACGAGCAGTACTTC
D gene: .; clone size: .; V gene: TRBV4-3; J gene: TRBJ2-7; CDR3 protein: CASSQRWGYEQYF; CDR3 DNA: TGCGCCAGCAGCCAGCGGTGGGGGTACGAGCAGTACTTC
D gene: TRBD1; clone size: .; V gene: TRBV4-1; J gene: TRBJ1-2; CDR3 protein: CASSQARTGNGNGYTF; CDR3 DNA: TGCGCCAGCAGCCAAGCGAGGACAGGGAATGGAAATGGCTACACCTTC
D gene: TRBD1; clone size: .; V gene: TRBV11-3; J gene: TRBJ2-1; CDR3 protein: CASSLETGNNEQFF; CDR3 DNA: TGTGCCAGCAGCTTAGAGACAGGGAATAATGAGCAGTTCTTC
D gene: .; clone size: few; V gene: TRBV6-4; J gene: TRBJ2-6; CDR3 protein: CASSVDDSGANVLTF; CDR3 DNA: TGTGCCAGCAGTGTTGATGACTCTGGGGCCAACGTCCTGACTTTC
D gene: TRBD1; clone size: .; V gene: TRBV7-6; J gene: TRBJ2-7; CDR3 protein: CASTRGTGAYEQYF; CDR3 DNA: TGTGCCAGCACCCGGGGGACAGGGGCCTACGAGCAGTACTTC
D gene: .; clone size: .; V gene: TRBV15; J gene: TRBJ2-7; CDR3 protein: CATSRDFGTYEQYF; CDR3 DNA: TGTGCCACCAGCAGAGATTTTGGGACCTACGAGCAGTACTTC
D gene: .; clone size: .; V gene: TRBV9; J gene: TRBJ2-2; CDR3 protein: CASSVGNTGELFF; CDR3 DNA: TGTGCCAGCAGCGTAGGGAACACCGGGGAGCTGTTTTTT
D gene: .; clone size: .; V gene: TRBV2; J gene: TRBJ1-6; CDR3 protein: CASSQDFSYNSPLHF; CDR3 DNA: TGTGCCAGCAGTCAAGACTTCTCCTATAATTCACCCCTCCACTTT
D gene: TRBD2; clone size: .; V gene: TRBV30; J gene: TRBJ2-3; CDR3 protein: CAGKGTSGDTDTQYF; CDR3 DNA: TGTGCCGGAAAAGGGACTAGCGGTGACACAGATACGCAGTATTTT
D gene: .; clone size: .; V gene: TRBV15; J gene: TRBJ1-1; CDR3 protein: CATSRTRTLGTEAFF; CDR3 DNA: TGTGCCACCAGCAGAACCCGGACACTGGGCACTGAAGCTTTCTTT
D gene: .; clone size: .; V gene: TRBV28; J gene: TRBJ1-5; CDR3 protein: CASSFIAGGNQPQHF; CDR3 DNA: TGTGCCAGCAGTTTTATTGCAGGGGGCAATCAGCCCCAGCATTTT
D gene: TRBD1; clone size: .; V gene: TRBV9; J gene: TRBJ2-7; CDR3 protein: CACNPGAGGDEQYF; CDR3 DNA: TGTGCCTGCAACCCGGGGGCAGGGGGCGACGAGCAGTACTTC
D gene: TRBD1; clone size: .; V gene: TRBV7-3; J gene: TRBJ2-7; CDR3 protein: CASSKTGGYEQYF; CDR3 DNA: TGTGCCAGCAGCAAGACAGGGGGCTACGAGCAGTACTTC
D gene: .; clone size: .; V gene: TRBV19; J gene: TRBJ1-1; CDR3 protein: CASRPRRDPPEAFF; CDR3 DNA: TGTGCCAGTAGACCCCGACGGGACCCTCCTGAAGCTTTCTTT
D gene: TRBD1; clone size: .; V gene: TRBV6-2/TRBV6-3; J gene: TRBJ1-1; CDR3 protein: CASSWTGEGTEAFF; CDR3 DNA: TGTGCCAGCAGTTGGACAGGGGAGGGGACTGAAGCTTTCTTT
D gene: .; clone size: .; V gene: TRBV30; J gene: TRBJ1-4; CDR3 protein: CAWSRTEGEKLFF; CDR3 DNA: TGTGCCTGGAGTCGGACCGAGGGGGAAAAACTGTTTTTT
D gene: TRBD2; clone size: .; V gene: TRBV19; J gene: TRBJ2-7; CDR3 protein: CASRPGRSEFYEQYF; CDR3 DNA: TGTGCCAGTAGACCCGGGAGGAGCGAATTCTACGAGCAGTACTTC
D gene: TRBD1; clone size: .; V gene: TRBV5-1; J gene: TRBJ1-1; CDR3 protein: CASSRGQGTVEAFF; CDR3 DNA: TGCGCCAGCAGCAGGGGACAGGGCACAGTTGAAGCTTTCTTT
D gene: .; clone size: .; V gene: TRBV18; J gene: TRBJ2-7; CDR3 protein: CASSLVADLTYEQYF; CDR3 DNA: TGTGCCAGCTCATTGGTAGCAGACTTGACCTACGAGCAGTACTTC
D gene: TRBD2; clone size: .; V gene: TRBV4-2; J gene: TRBJ2-7; CDR3 protein: CASKTSSGRNEQYF; CDR3 DNA: TGTGCCAGCAAAACGTCTAGCGGGAGAAACGAGCAGTACTTC
D gene: TRBD2; clone size: .; V gene: TRBV6-5; J gene: TRBJ2-7; CDR3 protein: CASRLLAGIYEQYF; CDR3 DNA: TGTGCCAGCAGGTTGCTAGCGGGAATCTACGAGCAGTACTTC
D gene: .; clone size: .; V gene: TRBV7-2; J gene: TRBJ1-2; CDR3 protein: CASSLAGGVYGYTF; CDR3 DNA: TGTGCCAGCAGCTTAGCAGGTGGGGTTTATGGCTACACCTTC
D gene: .; clone size: .; V gene: TRBV14; J gene: TRBJ1-3; CDR3 protein: CASSVSDGRSGNTIYF; CDR3 DNA: TGTGCCAGCAGCGTATCGGACGGGAGATCTGGAAACACCATATATTTT
D gene: .; clone size: .; V gene: TRBV5-1; J gene: TRBJ2-7; CDR3 protein: CASSSTGNYEQYF; CDR3 DNA: TGCGCCAGCAGCTCGACAGGTAACTACGAGCAGTACTTC